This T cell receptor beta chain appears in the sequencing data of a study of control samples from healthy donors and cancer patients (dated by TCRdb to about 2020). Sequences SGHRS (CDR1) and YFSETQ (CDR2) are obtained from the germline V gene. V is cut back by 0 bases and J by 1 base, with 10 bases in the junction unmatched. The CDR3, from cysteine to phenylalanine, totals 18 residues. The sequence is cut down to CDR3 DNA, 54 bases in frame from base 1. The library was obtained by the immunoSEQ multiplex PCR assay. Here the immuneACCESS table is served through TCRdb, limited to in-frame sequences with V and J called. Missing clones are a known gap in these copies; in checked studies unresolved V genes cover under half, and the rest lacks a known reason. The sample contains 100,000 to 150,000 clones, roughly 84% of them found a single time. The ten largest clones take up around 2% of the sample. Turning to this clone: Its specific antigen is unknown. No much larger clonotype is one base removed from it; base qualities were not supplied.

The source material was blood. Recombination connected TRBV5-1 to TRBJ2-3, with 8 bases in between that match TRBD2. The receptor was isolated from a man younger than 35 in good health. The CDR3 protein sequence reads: CASSLVAGGPGGTDTQYF. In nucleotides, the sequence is TGCGCCAGCAGCTTGGTGGCGGGAGGCCCGGGGGGCACAGATACGCAGTATTTT.